This T cell receptor beta chain emerged from a study of cytomegalovirus exposure and HLA in healthy donors. Broader study findings: Cytomegalovirus-associated TCR beta chains were listed, numbering 164.

Germline V gene data show CDR1 as LNHDA and CDR2 as SQIVND (reference sequence). V dropped 5 bases and J dropped 3; count of bases not matched to a gene: 1. This CDR3 comprises 12 residues. Note on this clone: Its antigen remains unidentified.

In the PCR, 60 Vbeta and 13 Jbeta primers were used. Produced via immunoSEQ multiplex PCR; TCRdb's table is partial and in-frame only. In the table there are roughly 180,000 clones, 80% of which are singletons. The chain joins TRBV19 to TRBJ2-7; 7 bases fit TRBD1. Sequenced sample: PBMCs. This receptor was identified in a man aged 25-45 years in good health and CMV-seropositive. This chain's CDR3 is CASSAGGYEQYF. CDR3 DNA: TGTGCCAGTAGTGCAGGGGGCTACGAGCAGTACTTC.